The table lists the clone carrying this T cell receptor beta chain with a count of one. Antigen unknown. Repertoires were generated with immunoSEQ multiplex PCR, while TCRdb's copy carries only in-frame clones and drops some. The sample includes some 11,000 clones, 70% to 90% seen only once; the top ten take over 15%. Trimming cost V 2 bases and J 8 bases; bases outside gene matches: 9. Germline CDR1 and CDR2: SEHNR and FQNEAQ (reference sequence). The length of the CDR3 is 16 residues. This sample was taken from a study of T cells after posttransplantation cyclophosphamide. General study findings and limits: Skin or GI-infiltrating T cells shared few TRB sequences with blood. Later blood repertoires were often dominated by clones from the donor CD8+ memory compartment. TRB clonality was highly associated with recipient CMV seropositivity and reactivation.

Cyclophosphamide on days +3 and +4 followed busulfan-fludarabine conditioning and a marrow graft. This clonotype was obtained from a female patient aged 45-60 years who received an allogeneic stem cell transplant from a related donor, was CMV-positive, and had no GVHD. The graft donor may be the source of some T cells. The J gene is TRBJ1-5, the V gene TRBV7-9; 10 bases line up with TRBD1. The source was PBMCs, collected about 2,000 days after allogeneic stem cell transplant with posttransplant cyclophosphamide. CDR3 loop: CASSLSGTGELEPQHF. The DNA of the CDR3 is TGTGCCAGCAGCTTATCCGGGACAGGGGAATTGGAGCCCCAGCATTTT.